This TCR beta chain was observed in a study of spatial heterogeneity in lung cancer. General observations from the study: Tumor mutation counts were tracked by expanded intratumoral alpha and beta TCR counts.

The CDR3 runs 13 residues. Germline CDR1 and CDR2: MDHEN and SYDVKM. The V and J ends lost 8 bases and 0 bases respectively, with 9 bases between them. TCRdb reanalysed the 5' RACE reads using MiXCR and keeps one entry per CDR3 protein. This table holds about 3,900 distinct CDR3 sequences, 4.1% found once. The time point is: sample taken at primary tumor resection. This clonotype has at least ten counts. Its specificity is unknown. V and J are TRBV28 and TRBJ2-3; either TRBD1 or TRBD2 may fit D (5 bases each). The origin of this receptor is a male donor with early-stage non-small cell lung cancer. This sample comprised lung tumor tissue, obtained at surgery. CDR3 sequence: CASRDPSTDTQYF. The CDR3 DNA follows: TGTGCCAGCCGGGACCCTAGCACAGATACGCAGTATTTT.